This TCR beta chain stems from a study of siplizumab effects on memory and regulatory T cells. General study points: Alloreactive sequences tracing back to unstimulated CD4+ memory cells fell significantly with siplizumab. Proliferating clones, CD4+ or CD8+, lacked an assignable naive or memory phenotype in roughly 75-97% of cases. Confirmation was lacking for the suppressive function of proliferating Tregs derived from siplizumab cultures. Controls showed an average of 26.9% Treg-derived mappable alloreactive CD4+ clones, while siplizumab showed around 73%.

Germline V gene data show CDR1 as MDHEN and CDR2 as SYDVKM. This CDR3 has 15 residues. V was trimmed by 6 bases and J by 3 bases, leaving 17 bases between them. Clones were sequenced by immunoSEQ multiplex PCR, and TCRdb holds only the in-frame ones, with some missing. The profile shows about 100,000 clones, around 93% of them singletons. On this clone itself: Antigen: not known.

V is TRBV28 and J is TRBJ1-2, with D possibly TRBD1 on 5 matching bases. Specimen: non-Treg CD4+ T cells sorted from blood. The receptor was derived from a human donor in good health. Here the CDR3 DNA reads TGTGCCAGCAGGTTCCCCGGCGGGGGGGACTATGGCTACACCTTC. Its protein is CASRFPGGGDYGYTF.